Presented here are 20 T cell receptor beta chains from one specimen sequenced in a study of T cells in localized non-small cell lung cancer. Here immunoSEQ multiplex PCR was the method, and the copy in TCRdb shows in-frame clones only, minus some. The sample holds fewer than 25,000 clones, approximately 91% seen once. The input for sequencing was peripheral blood, taken before any cancer treatment. Receptors were obtained from a woman between 35 and 75 years old with stage I lung adenocarcinoma.

This clone was recorded once. The chain couples TRBV29-1 to TRBJ1-2; D call uncertain. The CDR3 is made up of 13 amino acids. Germline CDR1 and CDR2: SQVTM and ANQGSEA. Trimming shortened V by 4 bases and J by 0 bases, and 9 bases separated the two germline ends. CDR3: CSVAQVANYGYTF. The CDR3 DNA reads TGCAGCGTTGCTCAGGTTGCTAACTATGGCTACACCTTC.

The chain has TRBV7-2 and TRBJ2-2, with 13 bases that match TRBD2. The length of the CDR3 is 17 residues. After removal of 3 bases from V and 5 bases from J, the junction contained 6 bases not matched to a gene. The V gene's germline CDR1 is SGHTA and CDR2 FQGNSA. The CDR3 loop reads CASSFARLAGGTGELFF. In DNA, the CDR3 is TGTGCCAGCAGCTTCGCCCGACTAGCGGGAGGAACCGGGGAGCTGTTTTTT.

In DNA, the CDR3 is TGCGCCAGCAGCTTGGATGGACTTTACACCGGGGAGCTGTTTTTT. Translated, it gives CASSLDGLYTGELFF. The chain couples TRBV5-1 to TRBJ2-2, with a tentative D call TRBD2 (5 bases). Trimming cost V 0 bases and J 3 bases, with 9 bases left between them. The germline V gene has CDR1 SGHRS and CDR2 YFSETQ. The CDR3 extends over 15 amino acids.

V gene TRBV29-1 combines with J gene TRBJ1-1, with D unresolved. V dropped 1 base and J dropped 8 bases, with 8 bases sitting between them. Per germline, CDR1 SQVTM and CDR2 ANQGSEA. CDR3 length equals 11 residues. The CDR3 sequence: CSVEGFKEAFF. Here the CDR3 DNA reads TGCAGCGTTGAAGGTTTCAAGGAAGCTTTCTTT.

This clone came up a few times. The rearrangement uses TRBV6-4 and TRBJ2-3, with 16 positions matching TRBD2. CDR3 length: 18 amino acids. Trimming cost V 0 bases and J 4 bases; bases outside gene matches: 4. The germline V gene has CDR1 MRHNA and CDR2 SNTAGT. CDR3 DNA sequence: TGTGCCAGCAGTGACTCCGGGACTAGCGGGGGGGCGCCAGATACGCAGTATTTT. Its translation: CASSDSGTSGGAPDTQYF.

With respect to this clone: In the same sample, other DNA sequences code for this CDR3. V and J are TRBV6-1 and TRBJ2-2; D assignment may be TRBD1 or TRBD2 (5 bases each). Germline V lookup: CDR1 MNHNS, CDR2 SASEGT. V lost 5 bases and J lost 4, with 11 bases in between. The CDR3 is 14 residues long. The CDR3 is CASSSGGSTGELFF. The CDR3 bases are TGTGCCAGCAGTAGTGGGGGTTCCACCGGGGAGCTGTTTTTT.

The chain combines TRBV5-1 with TRBJ1-4; maybe TRBD1 (5 bases). The CDR3 sequence is 14 residues long. CDR1 and CDR2 from the germline V gene are SGHRS and YFSETQ. The V end was cut by 1 base, the J end by 5 bases, with 9 bases between. As DNA, the CDR3 is TGCGCCAGCAGCTTGAAGGGGATAAATGAAAAACTGTTTTTT. Encoded protein: CASSLKGINEKLFF.

This rearrangement joins TRBV28 to TRBJ1-1, with 8 bases identical to TRBD1. This CDR3 is 18 amino acids long. Germline V CDR1 and CDR2: MDHEN, SYDVKM. V gave up 5 bases and J gave up 0 bases; unmatched junction bases: 14. This CDR3 reads CASSHRQGRPTLNTEAFF. In DNA, the CDR3 is TGTGCCAGCAGTCACCGACAGGGGCGACCTACTCTGAACACTGAAGCTTTCTTT.

The V call is TRBV7-2, the J call TRBJ2-1; D could derive from TRBD1 or TRBD2 (5 bases each). The CDR3 runs 15 residues. V shed 8 bases and J shed 0 bases, with 14 bases lying between them. Germline assignment: CDR1 SGHTA and CDR2 FQGNSA. CDR3 in amino acids: CASSSAGSSYNEQFF. DNA of the CDR3: TGTGCCAGCTCGAGTGCAGGGAGCTCCTACAATGAGCAGTTCTTC.

The J gene is TRBJ1-4, the V gene TRBV5-1; possible D gene TRBD1, 5 bases. Germline V gene lookup returns CDR1 SGHRS and CDR2 YFSETQ. With 0 bases removed from V and 8 bases from J, the gap between germline ends came to 8 bases. The CDR3 is made up of 13 amino acids. The CDR3 DNA follows: TGCGCCAGCAGCTTGGAAGGGACGGAAAAACTGTTTTTT. The encoded protein is CASSLEGTEKLFF.

This chain joins TRBV19 and TRBJ1-3; D is perhaps TRBD1 (6 bases). The CDR3 runs to 15 residues. CDR1 is LNHDA, CDR2 SQIVND, per germline (reference sequence). The V end was cut by 1 base, the J end by 5 bases, with 12 bases between. The CDR3 loop reads CASSIVKGGRNTIYF. CDR3 bases: TGTGCCAGTAGTATAGTAAAGGGGGGAAGAAACACCATATATTTT.

The rearrangement links TRBV21-1 to TRBJ2-5; TRBD2, as called in the table, went unchecked against the DNA. TRBV21-1 is noted as a pseudogene. The CDR3 has 20 residues. CDR3 amino acids: CASSKARGKTSGGAPETQYF. CDR3 DNA: TGTGCCAGCAGCAAAGCTCGTGGGAAGACTAGCGGGGGGGCCCCAGAGACCCAGTACTTC.

This clone appeared a single time. V is TRBV6-5 and J is TRBJ2-5, with 7 bases that match TRBD1. Germline-derived CDR1 and CDR2 are MNHEY and SVGAGI. This CDR3 has 12 amino acids. With 10 bases clipped from V and 5 bases from J, the junction kept 7 bases outside the gene matches. The CDR3, as DNA: TGTGCCACCCGACAGGGTGGGGAGACCCAGTACTTC. Amino acid sequence: CATRQGGETQYF.

The V and J genes are TRBV5-1 and TRBJ2-1; D ambiguous. V was pared by 5 bases and J by 9 bases, with 15 bases between. Germline V CDR1 and CDR2: SGHRS, YFSETQ. CDR3 size: 13 residues. Here the CDR3 reads CASSKGSPGEQFF. CDR3 bases: TGCGCCAGCAGTAAGGGCTCCCCCGGTGAGCAGTTCTTC. Combining the CDR3 with reference TRBV5-1 and TRBJ2-1 gives the whole variable domain KAGVTQTPRYLIKTRGQQVTLSCSPISGHRSVSWYQQTPGQGLQFLFEYFSETQRNKGNFPGRFSGRQFSNSRSEMNVSTLELGDSALYLCASSKGSPGEQFFGPGTRLTVL.

This chain's CDR3 is CASSLAAGSGANVLTF. The CDR3 DNA follows: TGTGCCAGCAGCTTGGCAGCAGGGTCTGGGGCCAACGTCCTGACTTTC. The gene calls are TRBV5-5 and TRBJ2-6; D is possibly TRBD1 (5 bases). Trimming took 0 bases from V and 1 from J, leaving 8 bases between them. CDR1 is SGHKS, CDR2 YYEKEE, per germline (reference sequence). This CDR3 has 16 residues.

The rearrangement joins TRBV4-1 to TRBJ2-1; possibly TRBD2 for D (6 bases). The V end was cut by 0 bases, the J end by 3 bases, with 6 bases between. The CDR3 loop spans 14 amino acids. CDR1 and CDR2 from the germline V gene are MGHRA and YSYEKL. The CDR3 nucleotides are TGCGCCAGCAGCCAAGAGGGACTCTACAATGAGCAGTTCTTC. It specifies CASSQEGLYNEQFF.

V is TRBV5-1 and J is TRBJ2-1; D remains unclear. Germline values: CDR1 SGHRS, CDR2 YFSETQ. Trimming removed 0 bases at V and 0 bases at J, with 10 bases between. This CDR3 comprises 16 residues. CDR3: CASSLGEVISYNEQFF. As DNA, the CDR3 is TGCGCCAGCAGCTTGGGTGAAGTAATCTCCTACAATGAGCAGTTCTTC. The full variable domain, its missing parts supplied by reference TRBV5-1 and TRBJ2-1, is KAGVTQTPRYLIKTRGQQVTLSCSPISGHRSVSWYQQTPGQGLQFLFEYFSETQRNKGNFPGRFSGRQFSNSRSEMNVSTLELGDSALYLCASSLGEVISYNEQFFGPGTRLTVL.

This chain uses TRBV5-1 with TRBJ1-1; TRBD1 aligns across 9 bases. This CDR3 comprises 16 residues. Unmatched junction bases numbered 7, after V lost 0 bases and J lost 4 bases. Germline lookup yields CDR1 SGHRS and CDR2 YFSETQ. This CDR3 reads CASSLERTGEGTEAFF. As DNA, the CDR3 is TGCGCCAGCAGCTTGGAACGGACAGGGGAGGGCACTGAAGCTTTCTTT.

The gene calls are TRBV25-1 and TRBJ1-4, with unresolved D. The CDR3 contains 14 residues. Between the trimmed V and J ends, which lost 2 bases and 7 bases, there was a span of 11 bases. Germline V lookup: CDR1 MGHDK, CDR2 SYGVNS. The CDR3 nucleotides read TGTGCCAGCAGTGAAGCCGGGGTGGGTGAAAAACTGTTTTTT. This encodes CASSEAGVGEKLFF.

The chain carries TRBV29-1 and TRBJ1-3; D remains unclear. CDR1 and CDR2 from the germline V gene are SQVTM and ANQGSEA. This CDR3 has 12 residues. V lost 0 bases to trimming and J lost 8 bases, with 8 bases between them. The CDR3 DNA follows: TGCAGCGTTGAAGAGCCCCGGGACACCATATATTTT. This translates into CSVEEPRDTIYF. Drawing the rest from reference TRBV29-1 and TRBJ1-3, the complete variable domain is SAVISQKPSRDICQRGTSLTIQCQVDSQVTMMFWYRQQPGQSLTLIATANQGSEATYESGFVIDKFPISRPNLTFSTLTVSNMSPEDSSIYLCSVEEPRDTIYFGEGSWLTVV.